This T cell receptor (beta chain) was observed in a study of tumor T cells in aggressive B-cell lymphoma. Assay: immunoSEQ multiplex PCR; the TCRdb copy retains only in-frame clones and omits some. The top ten hold 6.5% to 9% of the sample, which has roughly 5,700 clones, about 68% seen once. Per germline, CDR1 MNHEY and CDR2 SVGAGI. V dropped 2 bases and J dropped 2; count of bases not matched to a gene: 2. The CDR3 spans 15 residues. Sequenced input: tumor tissue. V gene TRBV6-5 combines with J gene TRBJ2-5; 10 bases are shared with TRBD2. The clonotype originates from an adult with diffuse large B cell lymphoma. The CDR3 sequence: CASSYETSGQETQYF. The CDR3 region has the DNA TGTGCCAGCAGTTACGAGACTAGCGGGCAAGAGACCCAGTACTTC.